A single TCR beta chain is shown here with its context. Its recognized antigen is unknown. Base qualities are not at hand, and no much larger clone is one base apart. Genomic DNA was extracted from sorted cells for sequencing of the TCRbeta CDR3 region. The immunoSEQ Assay was used for sequencing of TCRbeta CDR3 regions. TCRdb carries this immuneACCESS record with in-frame sequences only. Its versions omit some clonotypes, under half of them owing to an unresolved V gene in the studies checked, with the rest unexplained. The sample table contains 73,000 or so clones; only one count was recorded for 92% of them. The biggest ten clones account for 0.44% of the sample. The data were obtained in a study of OX40 agonist ivuxolimab in advanced cancers. Regarding the complete study: Ivuxolimab was an agonistic, fully human IgG2 monoclonal antibody directed against OX40 (CD134), a costimulatory receptor. Peripheral TCRbeta sequencing was intended to test whether TCR sequence diversity was altered and clonal T-cell expansion was caused by ivuxolimab. Of the approximately 50 dose-escalation patients, hepatocellular carcinoma was present in about 20, melanoma in approximately 15, renal cell carcinoma in 9 and head and neck cancer in 9. Prior anti-PD-1, anti-PD-L1 or anti-CTLA-4 therapy was permitted, and checkpoint inhibitors had been received by roughly two fifths of dose-escalation patients. Three dose-escalation patients achieved partial responses, one with hepatocellular carcinoma and two with cutaneous melanoma. Intravenous ivuxolimab was administered to patients every 2 weeks at six dose levels: 0.01, 0.1, 0.3, 1.5, 3 and 10 mg/kg. The paper describes the monotherapy dose-escalation part (N of about 57 patients) of the phase I trial of ivuxolimab. In the dose-escalation cohort, approximately 82% of patients were male, and the mean age was roughly 60 years with a range of roughly 20 to 80. Study-level results and caveats: Clonal expansion of both CD4+ and CD8+ blood T cells was observed from baseline to week 6 at doses 0.1 to 3.0 mg/kg. Partial responders in the 0.1-3.0 mg/kg groups had among the lowest normalized peripheral clonal expansion, especially among CD8+ T cells. The antigen specificity of the peripheral T cells that underwent clonal expansion was not determined. Low levels of normalized T-cell clonal expansion were also shown by some nonresponding patients. After ivuxolimab, expanded clones were on average more numerous among CD8+ T cells than among CD4+ T cells.

The germline V and J ends show losses of 5 bases and 0 bases respectively, and no gene match explains 7 bases of the junction. For CDR1 and CDR2, the germline V gene (reference sequence) lists LNHDA and SQIVND. The cysteine opens and the phenylalanine closes a CDR3 of 16 amino acids. Only the CDR3 DNA is retained, 48 bases long and in frame from the first base. Patients with autoimmune disease history or receiving systemic immunosuppression were excluded from the trial. Peripheral blood for TCR sequencing was drawn from every dose cohort at baseline, at cycle 4 day 1 and at cycle 7 day 1. Samples came from an open-label, multicenter, first-in-human phase I dose-escalation trial of ivuxolimab. Adults with locally advanced or metastatic head and neck squamous cell, hepatocellular, melanoma or renal cell carcinoma were enrolled in the trial. CD4+ and CD8+ T cells were sorted separately from peripheral blood before TCR sequencing.

Sequencing used CD4+ or CD8+ T cells sorted from blood, obtained in a trial of the OX40 agonist ivuxolimab. This TCR came from an adult with an advanced solid tumor such as melanoma, head and neck, liver or kidney cancer. The rearrangement joined TRBV19 to TRBJ1-2, with 9 middle bases fitting TRBD1. The DNA sequence is given as TGTGCCAGTAGTCCCGGGACAGGGAGGACTAACTATGGCTACACCTTC. Its protein reads: CASSPGTGRTNYGYTF.